Listed here are 18 T cell receptor beta chains from one sample, sequenced in a study of blood T cells in healthy people across ages. Alongside a J-beta primer mix, a sample-barcoded 5' primer served in a second PCR lasting roughly 6 to 11 cycles. From the 5' RACE reads, TCRdb called clonotypes with MiXCR, one entry per CDR3 protein. The repertoire holds about 600,000 distinct CDR3 sequences, 47% seen once, with roughly 24% in the top ten. Sequencing was carried out using blood. These TCRs come from a man at least 80 years old in good health.

The J gene is TRBJ2-5, the V gene TRBV5-1, with 10 positions matching TRBD1. J lost 1 base, V lost 3 bases, and 3 bases had no gene match. The V gene's germline CDR1 is SGHRS and CDR2 YFSETQ. CDR3 size: 15 residues. DNA of the CDR3: TGCGCCAGCAGCTCAAGGACAGGGGGCCAAGAGACCCAGTACTTC. Its translation is CASSSRTGGQETQYF.

V gene TRBV5-6 combines with J gene TRBJ2-5; possible D gene TRBD2, 6 bases. Gene TRBJ2-7 matches the end of the DNA better, so the J call may be wrong. This CDR3 spans 12 amino acids. The germline gives CDR1 SGHDT, CDR2 YYEEEE. The CDR3 is CASSSLADEQYF. The CDR3 coding sequence is TGTGCCAGCAGCTCGTTAGCGGACGAGCAGTACTTC.

The rearrangement links TRBV20-1 to TRBJ2-7, with 7 bases identical to TRBD2. Germline values: CDR1 DFQATT, CDR2 SNEGSKA (reference sequence). V dropped 3 bases and J dropped 6; count of bases not matched to a gene: 11. The CDR3 sequence is 14 residues long. The CDR3, as DNA: TGCAGTGCTAGCCGGGGGGAATTTCCCGGCGAGCAGTACTTC. Amino acid sequence: CSASRGEFPGEQYF.

The rearrangement links TRBV5-1 to TRBJ2-5; 11 bases agree with TRBD1. CDR3 length: 16 residues. V dropped 3 bases and J dropped 4; count of bases not matched to a gene: 8. Germline CDR1 reads SGHRS; CDR2 reads YFSETQ. As DNA, the CDR3 is TGCGCCAGCAGCTCCACGGACAGGGGGCTTGGAGAGACCCAGTACTTC. Translation gives CASSSTDRGLGETQYF.

This clonotype was seen many times. A much larger clone lies one base from this, so it may be a read error. CDR3 in amino acids: CASREVSGVSSYNEQFF. CDR3 coding DNA: TGTGCCAGCAGGGAGGTGAGCGGAGTAAGCTCCTACAATGAGCAGTTCTTC. The V gene is TRBV6-1, the J gene TRBJ2-1; D may be TRBD2 (5 bases). The CDR3 covers 17 residues. The V end lost 6 bases, the J end lost 0 bases, and 18 bases lay between the germline ends. Germline-derived CDR1 and CDR2 are MNHNS and SASEGT.

This clonotype was found many times. The V and J genes are TRBV6-6 and TRBJ2-7, with 11 bases identical to TRBD2. CDR1 and CDR2 (germline): MNHNY, SVGAGI (reference sequence). Germline trimming cut 6 bases from V and 2 bases from J; bases unmatched to any gene: 3. The CDR3 is made up of 14 amino acids. The CDR3 DNA reads as TGTGCCAGCAGGCGACTAGCGGGGACCTACGAGCAGTACTTC. As protein: CASRRLAGTYEQYF.

The chain employs TRBV10-3 and TRBJ2-1; D unclear. Trimming removed 0 bases from V and 10 bases from J, with 10 bases in between. CDR1 and CDR2 from the germline V gene are ENHRY and SYGVKD. The CDR3 is 13 amino acids. CDR3 region: CAISESVAGEQFF. In nucleotides, the CDR3 is TGTGCCATCAGTGAGTCTGTGGCTGGCGAGCAGTTCTTC.

This clonotype was found many times. The J gene is TRBJ1-2, the V gene TRBV7-2; weak D call: TRBD1 (5 bases). The length of the CDR3 is 13 residues. Looked up from germline, CDR1 is SGHTA and CDR2 is FQGNSA. V was cut by 4 bases and J by 4 bases, with 10 bases left in between. The CDR3 nucleotides read TGTGCCAGCAGCTCCACTGGGACCTATGGCTACACCTTC. Encoded protein: CASSSTGTYGYTF.

V is TRBV7-2 and J is TRBJ2-5; the match to TRBD2 covers 12 bases. The end of the DNA fits TRBJ2-7 better, so the J call may be wrong. The CDR3 spans 15 residues. Germline values: CDR1 SGHTA, CDR2 FQGNSA. CDR3 loop: CASSPTSGRPYEQYF. The CDR3 DNA is TGTGCCAGCAGCCCGACTAGCGGGAGACCTTACGAGCAGTACTTC.

The V gene is TRBV4-1, the J gene TRBJ2-2, with unresolved D. Trimming shortened V by 6 bases and J by 4 bases, and 18 bases separated the two germline ends. Germline CDR1 and CDR2: MGHRA and YSYEKL. The length of the CDR3 is 16 residues. CDR3 DNA: TGCGCCAGCAGGGGCTACCAAGGGCCCCTCACCGGGGAGCTGTTTTTT. This gives the protein CASRGYQGPLTGELFF.

The chain uses TRBV4-3 and TRBJ1-6; 8 bases are a match to TRBD1. Trimming took 0 bases from V and 6 from J; bases not matched to a gene: 4. CDR1 is LGHNA, CDR2 YSLEER, per germline. The CDR3 is 16 residues long. The CDR3 nucleotides are TGCGCCAGCAGCCAAGACCCAGGGGGCCGTAATTCACCCCTCCACTTT. Protein sequence: CASSQDPGGRNSPLHF.

The sample holds one count of this clonotype. The rearrangement uses TRBV25-1 and TRBJ1-2, with D possibly being TRBD1 (6 bases). The germline gives CDR1 MGHDK, CDR2 SYGVNS. There are 14 residues in the CDR3. Between the trimmed V and J ends, which lost 7 bases and 2 bases, there was a span of 14 bases. The CDR3 DNA reads TGTGCCAGCAAACTGACAGGAGGGAACTATGGCTACACCTTC. This translates into CASKLTGGNYGYTF.

In this sample, this clonotype turned up once. This chain uses TRBV4-1 with TRBJ2-2; the D gene is possibly TRBD2 (5 bases). Germline CDR1 reads MGHRA; CDR2 reads YSYEKL. The ends were cut back, 5 bases at V and 5 bases at J, with 9 bases in the middle. The CDR3 contains 13 residues. The CDR3 loop is CASSAEGTGELFF. In nucleotides, the CDR3 is TGCGCCAGCAGCGCCGAGGGAACCGGGGAGCTGTTTTTT.

This rearrangement joins TRBV7-2 to TRBJ2-7; 9 nucleotides agree with TRBD1. V lost 6 bases and J lost 4; bases outside the gene matches: 4. The CDR3 has 13 residues. Germline CDR1 and CDR2: SGHTA and FQGNSA. Here the CDR3 DNA reads TGTGCCAGCAGGGCCGGGACAGGGTACGAGCAGTACTTC. Translated, it gives CASRAGTGYEQYF.

This clonotype was recorded only once. The gene calls are TRBV7-2 and TRBJ2-7; D is unresolved. The CDR3 length is 14 residues. V lost 5 bases, J lost 6 bases, and 17 bases lay in between. The germline gives CDR1 SGHTA, CDR2 FQGNSA. The CDR3 reads CASSPGRNGAEQYF. The CDR3 bases are TGTGCCAGCAGCCCCGGCCGAAACGGAGCCGAGCAGTACTTC.

The chain couples TRBV12-3 or TRBV12-4 to TRBJ1-2; 10 bases map to TRBD1. Germline trimming cut 3 bases from V and 2 bases from J; bases unmatched to any gene: 3. The CDR3 loop spans 15 amino acids. In DNA, the CDR3 is TGTGCCAGCAGTTTTAGGACAGGGGGGAACTATGGCTACACCTTC. As protein: CASSFRTGGNYGYTF.

J is TRBJ2-5 and V is TRBV15; D is undetermined. Germline V gene lookup returns CDR1 LNHNV and CDR2 YYDKDF (reference sequence). V lost 5 bases, J lost 9 bases, and 13 bases lay in between. The CDR3 length is 12 residues. CDR3 residues: CATSAVRWAQYF. CDR3 in DNA: TGTGCCACCAGCGCGGTTCGGTGGGCCCAGTACTTC.

The chain uses TRBV7-2 and TRBJ2-1, with 12 bases that match TRBD2. The assigned J gene may be wrong: the sequence end matches TRBJ2-7 better. CDR1 is SGHTA, CDR2 FQGNSA, per germline. The CDR3 is 18 amino acids. The CDR3 nucleotides are TGTGCCAGCACCGTGGGGACTAGCGGGCCGACGACCTACAATGAGCAGTACTTC. Amino acid sequence: CASTVGTSGPTTYNEQYF.